The 17 T cell receptor beta chains given below trace back to one sample, sequenced in a study of T cells after yellow fever vaccination. TCRdb passed the 5' RACE reads through MiXCR, listing each CDR3 protein once. In the table there are a few hundred thousand distinct CDR3 sequences, 3.6% of which are singletons. The specimen comprised PBMCs, sampled 15 days after the yellow fever booster vaccination. All receptors come from a man aged 18 to 30 who received the YFV17D yellow fever vaccine.

This clonotype was seen repeatedly, ten times or more. CDR3 in DNA: TGCGCCAGCAGCTTGCGGGGAAAAGAGACCCAGTACTTC. It translates to CASSLRGKETQYF. This chain uses TRBV5-1 with TRBJ2-5, with a tentative D call TRBD2 (5 bases). With 1 base removed from V and 3 bases from J, the gap between germline ends came to 7 bases. The CDR3 covers 13 residues. Germline lookup yields CDR1 SGHRS and CDR2 YFSETQ. The entire variable domain, with the rest obtained from reference TRBV5-1 and TRBJ2-5, is as follows: KAGVTQTPRYLIKTRGQQVTLSCSPISGHRSVSWYQQTPGQGLQFLFEYFSETQRNKGNFPGRFSGRQFSNSRSEMNVSTLELGDSALYLCASSLRGKETQYFGPGTRLLVL.

This clonotype was detected many times. The rearrangement links TRBV6-6 to TRBJ1-3; D call uncertain. Between the trimmed V and J ends, which lost 2 bases and 4 bases, there was a span of 12 bases. The CDR3 runs 15 residues. Germline assignment: CDR1 MNHNY and CDR2 SVGAGI (reference sequence). CDR3 in amino acids: CASSYVGEGGNTIYF. DNA of the CDR3: TGTGCCAGCAGTTACGTCGGGGAAGGAGGAAACACCATATATTTT.

The sample holds many counts of this clonotype. CDR3 loop: CASSRGGGSYEQYF. The DNA of the CDR3 is TGTGCCAGCAGCCGCGGCGGGGGCTCCTACGAGCAGTACTTC. This chain links TRBV5-4 with TRBJ2-7; 7 nucleotides line up with TRBD2. V lost 4 bases, J lost 0 bases, and 4 bases stayed unmatched. The CDR3 runs 14 residues. CDR1 SGHNT and CDR2 YYREEE come from the germline V gene (reference sequence).

This clonotype has a count of ten or more. The V and J genes are TRBV12-3 or TRBV12-4 and TRBJ2-1, with D possibly being TRBD2 (6 bases). The V and J ends lost 3 bases and 7 bases respectively, with 13 bases between them. The CDR3 is 14 amino acids. CDR3 sequence reads: CASSLKDYRNEQFF. CDR3 in DNA: TGTGCCAGCAGTTTGAAGGACTACCGAAATGAGCAGTTCTTC.

This clonotype appeared many times. The gene calls are TRBV7-2 and TRBJ2-3; D might be TRBD2 (5 bases). Trimming cost V 5 bases and J 0 bases, with 15 bases left between them. Germline CDR1 and CDR2: SGHTA and FQGNSA. This CDR3 has 16 residues. The CDR3 region is CASSRPGVPSTDTQYF. CDR3 DNA sequence: TGTGCCAGCAGCCGACCCGGGGTGCCGAGCACAGATACGCAGTATTTT.

This clonotype showed up many times. The chain carries TRBV28 and TRBJ1-1; no reliable D call. Trimming stripped 2 bases from V and 2 bases from J, with 9 bases between. Germline V gives CDR1 MDHEN, CDR2 SYDVKM. There are 14 residues in the CDR3. This chain's CDR3 is CASSLPGTNTEAFF. The DNA for the CDR3 is TGTGCCAGCAGTTTACCGGGAACTAACACTGAAGCTTTCTTT.

This clonotype was recorded many times. The rearrangement joins TRBV3-1 to TRBJ1-6; D remains unclear. V was clipped by 6 bases and J by 9 bases, with 15 bases between them. The V gene's germline CDR1 is LGHDT and CDR2 YNNKEL (reference sequence). The CDR3 covers 14 residues. DNA for the CDR3: TGTGCCAGCAGTCGACAAACCCTCGGTTCACCCCTCCACTTT. Amino acid sequence: CASSRQTLGSPLHF.

The chain recombines TRBV6-2 or TRBV6-3 with TRBJ2-1; TRBD2 matches at 10 bases. The CDR3 covers 19 residues. Germline V CDR1 and CDR2: MNHEY, SVGEGT. Losses at the gene ends were 8 bases for V and 0 bases for J; bases not matched to a gene: 16. The CDR3 DNA sequence: TGTGCCAGCCAAAACGAGATAGCGGGGGGCCTCACCTCCTACAATGAGCAGTTCTTC. This codes for CASQNEIAGGLTSYNEQFF.

This clonotype appeared many times. The V and J genes are TRBV18 and TRBJ2-1; TRBD2 might be the D (6 bases). Trimming removed 2 bases from V and 6 bases from J, with 11 bases in between. Germline values: CDR1 KGHSH, CDR2 LQKENI. The CDR3 consists of 14 residues. The chain's CDR3 is CASSPLQEGNEQFF. For the CDR3, the DNA is TGTGCCAGCTCACCATTGCAGGAGGGCAATGAGCAGTTCTTC.

In this sample, this clonotype turned up many times. This may arise from a read error, as a much more abundant clone is one base away. The rearrangement uses TRBV4-2 and TRBJ2-3; 9 bases match TRBD2. The V and J ends lost 0 bases and 4 bases, in that order; junction bases with no gene match: 2. This CDR3 has 15 residues. Germline lookup yields CDR1 LGHNA and CDR2 YNFKEQ. The CDR3: CASSQERGGPDTQYF. CDR3 bases: TGTGCCAGCAGCCAAGAGCGGGGGGGCCCAGATACGCAGTATTTT.

This clonotype occurred many times. The CDR3 bases are TGTGCCAGCAGCTTAAGGCGGGGGGGCCGAGATACGCAGTATTTT. Protein: CASSLRRGGRDTQYF. The chain employs TRBV11-2 and TRBJ2-3; TRBD2 matches 9 bases. The V and J ends lost 2 bases and 5 bases, in that order; junction bases with no gene match: 5. Germline V gene lookup returns CDR1 SGHAT and CDR2 FQNNGV. The CDR3 spans 15 residues. Supplemented by reference TRBV11-2 and TRBJ2-3, the full variable domain reads EAGVAQSPRYKIIEKRQSVAFWCNPISGHATLYWYQQILGQGPKLLIQFQNNGVVDDSQLPKDRFSAERLKGVDSTLKIQPAKLEDSAVYLCASSLRRGGRDTQYFGPGTRLTVL.

Note on this clonotype: A read error may explain this, as a much larger clone is one base away. This chain links TRBV20-1 with TRBJ1-1; no clear D. Germline assignment: CDR1 DFQATT and CDR2 SNEGSKA (reference sequence). Trimming stripped 4 bases from V and 10 bases from J, with 19 bases between. There are 13 residues in the CDR3. CDR3 amino acids: CSATDGPDGGAFF. For the CDR3, the DNA is TGCAGTGCTACCGACGGGCCTGACGGTGGAGCTTTCTTT.

This clonotype was observed at least ten times. This chain's CDR3 is CASSLAQGLTDTQYF. CDR3 DNA sequence: TGCGCCAGCAGCTTGGCCCAGGGCCTCACAGATACGCAGTATTTT. V usage is TRBV5-1 and J usage is TRBJ2-3; possible D gene TRBD1, 5 bases. Per the germline V gene, CDR1 is SGHRS and CDR2 is YFSETQ. V was pared by 0 bases and J by 2 bases, with 10 bases between. This CDR3 contains 15 residues. Full variable domain (remainder filled in from reference TRBV5-1 and TRBJ2-3): KAGVTQTPRYLIKTRGQQVTLSCSPISGHRSVSWYQQTPGQGLQFLFEYFSETQRNKGNFPGRFSGRQFSNSRSEMNVSTLELGDSALYLCASSLAQGLTDTQYFGPGTRLTVL.

This clonotype was seen repeatedly, ten times or more. The rearrangement uses TRBV5-1 and TRBJ1-1; a possible D gene is TRBD1 (6 bases). Looked up from germline, CDR1 is SGHRS and CDR2 is YFSETQ. This CDR3 spans 13 amino acids. Trimming removed 5 bases from V and 1 base from J, with 9 bases in between. The CDR3 DNA is TGCGCCAGCAGAGAGGGACAGAACACTGAAGCTTTCTTT. It translates to CASREGQNTEAFF.

There are many counts of this clonotype. The J gene is TRBJ1-2, the V gene TRBV4-1; D perhaps matches TRBD1 (5 bases). The CDR3 has 19 amino acids. Trimming cost V 4 bases and J 0 bases, with 24 bases left between them. CDR1 and CDR2 (germline): MGHRA, YSYEKL. The CDR3 protein is CASSPKGSWGLLTNYGYTF. The DNA of the CDR3 is TGCGCCAGCAGCCCCAAGGGGAGTTGGGGGTTACTTACTAACTATGGCTACACCTTC.

This clonotype was counted ten times or more. A read error may produce the germline difference seen at one junction end. V usage is TRBV7-2 and J usage is TRBJ1-5; 7 nucleotides match TRBD1. Germline V gene data show CDR1 as SGHTA and CDR2 as FQGNSA. The CDR3 has 13 amino acids. CDR3: CASTLQGTQPQHF. The DNA of the CDR3 is TGTGCCAGCACCTTACAGGGGACTCAGCCCCAGCATTTT.

This clonotype was detected many times. The genes are TRBV7-2 and TRBJ2-5; no clear D. Germline CDR1 reads SGHTA; CDR2 reads FQGNSA. CDR3 length: 12 amino acids. V lost 5 bases to trimming and J lost 2 bases, with 6 bases between them. The CDR3 nucleotides read TGTGCCAGCAGCGCAATACAAGAGACCCAGTACTTC. It specifies CASSAIQETQYF. The full variable domain, rest sourced from reference TRBV7-2 and TRBJ2-5, is GAGVSQSPSNKVTEKGKDVELRCDPISGHTALYWYRQSLGQGLEFLIYFQGNSAPDKSGLPSDRFSAERTGGSVSTLTIQRTQQEDSAVYLCASSAIQETQYFGPGTRLLVL.